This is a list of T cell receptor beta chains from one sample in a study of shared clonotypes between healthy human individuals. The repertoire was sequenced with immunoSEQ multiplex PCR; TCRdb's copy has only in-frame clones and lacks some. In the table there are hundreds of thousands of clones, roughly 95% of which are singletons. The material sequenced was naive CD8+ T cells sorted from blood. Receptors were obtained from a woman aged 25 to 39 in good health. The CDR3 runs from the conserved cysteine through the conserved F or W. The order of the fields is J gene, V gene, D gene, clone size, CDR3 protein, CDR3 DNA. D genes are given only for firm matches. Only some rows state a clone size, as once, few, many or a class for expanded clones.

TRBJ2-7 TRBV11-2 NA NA CASSSGAYEQYF TGTGCCAGCAGCTCGGGAGCCTACGAGCAGTACTTC
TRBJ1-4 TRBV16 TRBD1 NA CASTSTGQGNEKLFF TGTGCCAGCACCTCGACTGGACAGGGTAATGAAAAACTGTTTTTT
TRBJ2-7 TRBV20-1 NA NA CSVDSFYEQYF TGCAGTGTAGACAGCTTCTACGAGCAGTACTTC
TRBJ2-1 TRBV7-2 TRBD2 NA CASSSGLAVYNEQFF TGTGCCAGCAGTTCGGGACTAGCGGTTTACAATGAGCAGTTCTTC
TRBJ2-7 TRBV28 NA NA CASRGAYEQYF TGTGCCAGCAGGGGGGCCTACGAGCAGTACTTC
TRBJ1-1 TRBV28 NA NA CASSSQLSVYLNTEAFF TGTGCCAGCAGCTCCCAGCTTTCCGTATATTTGAACACTGAAGCTTTCTTT
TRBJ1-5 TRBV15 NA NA CATTSYSNQPQHF TGTGCCACCACCAGCTATAGCAATCAGCCCCAGCATTTT
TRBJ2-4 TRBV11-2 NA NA CASSVDLGLAKNIQYF TGTGCCAGCAGCGTCGACTTGGGCCTAGCCAAAAACATTCAGTACTTC
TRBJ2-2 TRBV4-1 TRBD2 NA CASSREGLAGELFF TGCGCCAGCAGCCGAGAGGGACTAGCCGGGGAGCTGTTTTTT
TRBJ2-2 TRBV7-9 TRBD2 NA CASSLSWASGRTNTGELFF TGTGCCAGCAGCTTAAGTTGGGCTAGCGGGAGGACGAACACCGGGGAGCTGTTTTTT
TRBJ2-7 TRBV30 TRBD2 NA CAWSVEGTSGDEQYF TGTGCCTGGTCGGTAGAGGGGACTAGCGGAGACGAGCAGTACTTC
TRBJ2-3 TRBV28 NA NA CASSRPGGLSTDTQYF TGTGCCAGCAGCCGTCCCGGCGGACTTAGCACAGATACGCAGTATTTT
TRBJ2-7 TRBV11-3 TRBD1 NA CASSVGTGIYEQYF TGTGCCAGCAGCGTCGGGACAGGGATCTACGAGCAGTACTTC
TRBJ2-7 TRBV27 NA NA CASSYSGGGRPYEQYF TGTGCCAGCAGTTATTCAGGGGGGGGGAGGCCCTACGAGCAGTACTTC
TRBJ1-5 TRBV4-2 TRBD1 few CASSGGTGKQPQHF TGTGCCAGCAGCGGGGGGACAGGGAAGCAGCCCCAGCATTTT
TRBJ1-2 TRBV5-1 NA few CASSLEADLPYGYTF TGCGCCAGCAGCTTGGAGGCAGACTTACCCTATGGCTACACCTTC